This T cell receptor (beta chain) derives from a study of blood T cell repertoires in COVID-19. CDR3 length equals 16 residues. Germline-derived CDR1 and CDR2 are SGHRS and YFSETQ. The V end was cut by 0 bases, the J end by 2 bases, with 11 bases between. Repertoires were generated with immunoSEQ multiplex PCR, while TCRdb's copy carries only in-frame clones and drops some. The sample contains approximately 390,000 clones, around 87% of which appear only once. Sequencing input: peripheral blood. This receptor was identified in a man aged 18 to 35 with active or convalescent COVID-19. This chain connects TRBV5-1 to TRBJ1-4, with D perhaps matching TRBD1 (6 bases). The CDR3 sequence: CASSLVRGSTNEKLFF. In nucleotides, the CDR3 is TGCGCCAGCAGCTTGGTCAGGGGTTCCACTAATGAAAAACTGTTTTTT.